Listed below are T cell receptor beta chains from one sample, sequenced in a study of CXCR3-negative and CXCR3-positive naive CD8 T cells. From its re-call of the 5' RACE reads, TCRdb lists each CDR3 protein once, without DNA. The repertoire shows around 81,000 distinct CDR3 sequences; the top ten hold 1.6%. Sequenced input: naive CXCR3- CD8+ T cells from blood. These receptors originate from a human donor in good health. Some clones in this sample may be carry-over from other donors' samples. Both conserved end residues are part of each CDR3. Fields, in order: J gene, V gene, clone size, CDR3 protein. Size values are once, few and many counts, or a class for expanded clones, and some rows have none.

j_gene: TRBJ2-1; v_gene: TRBV28; abundance: -; CDR3aa: CASMKGYNEQFF
j_gene: TRBJ2-7; v_gene: TRBV20-1; abundance: -; CDR3aa: CSARSGTSGSSYEQYF
j_gene: TRBJ2-5; v_gene: TRBV10-3; abundance: -; CDR3aa: CAISDPGALQETQYF
j_gene: TRBJ1-6; v_gene: TRBV12-3/TRBV12-4; abundance: -; CDR3aa: CASRAPGDSPLHF
j_gene: TRBJ2-7; v_gene: TRBV27; abundance: -; CDR3aa: CASSLRGYAYEQYF
j_gene: TRBJ2-2; v_gene: TRBV7-8; abundance: -; CDR3aa: CASSLVSPGPTGELFF
j_gene: TRBJ2-2; v_gene: TRBV7-6; abundance: -; CDR3aa: CASSTRAPNTGELFF
j_gene: TRBJ2-7; v_gene: TRBV4-3; abundance: -; CDR3aa: CASSQEYTYEQYF
j_gene: TRBJ1-1; v_gene: TRBV30; abundance: -; CDR3aa: CAWGTGMNTEAFF
j_gene: TRBJ2-3; v_gene: TRBV7-2; abundance: -; CDR3aa: CASSFLAGGDTQYF
j_gene: TRBJ2-3; v_gene: TRBV20-1; abundance: -; CDR3aa: CSARDLRAGEADTQYF
j_gene: TRBJ2-1; v_gene: TRBV10-3; abundance: -; CDR3aa: CAISDQSLWVNEQFF
j_gene: TRBJ2-7; v_gene: TRBV7-2; abundance: -; CDR3aa: CASSRVRDSTYEQYF
j_gene: TRBJ2-5; v_gene: TRBV30; abundance: medium-sized; CDR3aa: CAWSSLEGDYQETQYF
j_gene: TRBJ2-3; v_gene: TRBV7-2; abundance: -; CDR3aa: CASSPKGEVFTDTQYF